This T cell receptor beta chain was observed in a study of regulatory T cells in long-lasting Graves disease. CDR1 and CDR2 from the germline V gene are LNHDA and SQIVND (reference sequence). The J segment lost 0 bases and the V segment lost 6 bases, leaving 3 bases of the junction unmatched. The CDR3 has 15 residues. General study findings and limits: The study found TRBV28, TRBJ1-2 and TRBJ2-5 favored in persistent disease.

Noted time point: newly diagnosed GD, antithyroid drugs for less than 3 months. TCR sequences were obtained from RNA taken from PBMCs. With respect to this clonotype: Its antigen is not known.

Assembly of TCR beta libraries relied on iRepertoire HTBI primers together with Arm-PCR of CDR3 regions. TCRdb recomputed calls from the multiplex PCR reads with MiXCR, one row per CDR3 protein. The table records a few hundred thousand distinct CDR3 sequences, around 15% of them present only once. These same records also appear under a second study, on T cells in Graves' hyperthyroidism and ophthalmopathy.

This material consisted of peripheral blood mononuclear cells (PBMCs), taken at new diagnosis, from a patient treated with antithyroid drugs. This sequence originates from a woman between 18 and 29 years old with Graves disease. The chain couples TRBV19 to TRBJ2-1, with 9 bases that match TRBD2. CDR3 in amino acids: CASRASGTSYNEQFF. CDR3 sequence (DNA): TGTGCCAGTAGGGCTAGCGGGACCTCCTACAATGAGCAGTTCTTC.